The T cell receptor (beta chain) under discussion was sequenced for a study of CD8 T cells in ankylosing spondylitis. For this clonotype: The antigen remains unidentified.

V lost 4 bases to trimming and J lost 10 bases, with 11 bases between them. The CDR3 spans 13 residues. The V gene's germline CDR1 is SGHAT and CDR2 FQNNGV. General study results and limits: Clones linked to disease, bearing a CD8+ phenotype, were relatively rare in peripheral blood. Matched synovial fluid from ankylosing spondylitis patients was reported to be enriched for disease-linked clones. What seemed typical of ankylosing spondylitis blood was a TCR beta motif built from several highly homologous variants.

Quantitative 5'-RACE with molecular barcodes produced the TCR beta libraries. TCRdb fed the 5' RACE reads into MiXCR, producing one record per CDR3 protein. The profile shows around 390,000 distinct CDR3 sequences, 20% to 25% of them singletons. Sequencing used blood, either unsorted or a sorted T cell fraction (not recorded which). This receptor was obtained from a male donor with ankylosing spondylitis. The chain couples TRBV11-2 to TRBJ1-6; D unresolved. This CDR3 reads CASSSNEGSPLHF. The CDR3 region has the DNA TGTGCCAGCAGCTCAAATGAGGGATCACCCCTCCACTTT.